This T cell receptor beta chain comes out of a study of blood T cell repertoires in COVID-19. Study at large: Acute and convalescent COVID-19 specimens originated in the United States, Italy and Spain. PBMCs, B-cell-depleted T cells, or T cells were the source of the cDNA or gDNA that made up the material.

Trimming pared 9 bases from V and 4 bases from J, leaving 21 bases between. This CDR3 comprises 15 residues. CDR1 is LNHDA, CDR2 SQIVND, per germline (reference sequence). The sample holds one count of this clone. Under the authors' procedure: Counts of nucleated cells, estimated from reference gene primer amplification, were obtained. Profiling relied on immunoSEQ multiplex PCR, and the TCRdb table lists in-frame clones only, not all of them. Clone size and the V and J calls come from that table; the DNA yielded D and trimming. The data show around 180,000 clones, with about nine tenths seen just once and around 2.3% held by the top ten.

What was sequenced was peripheral blood. The sequence was obtained from a man in his sixties or seventies with active or convalescent COVID-19. The J gene is TRBJ1-2, the V gene TRBV19; D perhaps matches TRBD1 (5 bases). Written as DNA, the CDR3 is TGTGCCAGCAAAAGAGAGCCGGGGGGGTTCTATGGCTACACCTTC. Translated, it gives CASKREPGGFYGYTF.